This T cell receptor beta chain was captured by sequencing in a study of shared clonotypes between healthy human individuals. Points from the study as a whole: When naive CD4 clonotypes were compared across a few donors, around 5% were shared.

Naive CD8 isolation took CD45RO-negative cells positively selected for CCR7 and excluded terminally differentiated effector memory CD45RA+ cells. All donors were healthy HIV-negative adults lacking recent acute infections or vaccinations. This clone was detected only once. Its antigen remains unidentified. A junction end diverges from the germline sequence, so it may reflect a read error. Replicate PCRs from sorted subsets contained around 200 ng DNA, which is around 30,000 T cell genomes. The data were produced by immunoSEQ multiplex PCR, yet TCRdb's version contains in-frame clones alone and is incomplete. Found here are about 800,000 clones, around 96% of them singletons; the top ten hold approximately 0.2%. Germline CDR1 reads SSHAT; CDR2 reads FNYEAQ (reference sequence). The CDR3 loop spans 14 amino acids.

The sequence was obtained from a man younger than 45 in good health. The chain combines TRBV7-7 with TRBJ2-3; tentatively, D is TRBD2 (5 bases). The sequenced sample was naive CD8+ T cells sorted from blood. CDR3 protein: CASSLDPGADTQYF. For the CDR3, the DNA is TGTGCTAGCAGCTTAGATCCCGGGGCAGATACGCAGTATTTT.